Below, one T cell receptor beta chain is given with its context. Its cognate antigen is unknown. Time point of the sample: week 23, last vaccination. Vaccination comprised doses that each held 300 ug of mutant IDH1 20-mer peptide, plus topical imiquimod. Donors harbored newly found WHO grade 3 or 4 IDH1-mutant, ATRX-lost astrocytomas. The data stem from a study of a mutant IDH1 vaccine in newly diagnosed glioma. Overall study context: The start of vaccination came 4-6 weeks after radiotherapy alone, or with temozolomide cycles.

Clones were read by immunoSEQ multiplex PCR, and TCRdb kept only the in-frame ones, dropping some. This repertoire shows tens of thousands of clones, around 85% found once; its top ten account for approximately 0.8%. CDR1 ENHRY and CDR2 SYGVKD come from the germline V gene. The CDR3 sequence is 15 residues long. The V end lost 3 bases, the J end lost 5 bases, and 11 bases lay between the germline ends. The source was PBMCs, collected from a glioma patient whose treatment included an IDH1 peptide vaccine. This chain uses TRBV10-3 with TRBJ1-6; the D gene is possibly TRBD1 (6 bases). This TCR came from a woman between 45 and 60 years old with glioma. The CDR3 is CAISEQGPNNSPLHF. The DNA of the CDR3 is TGTGCCATCAGTGAACAGGGACCAAATAATTCACCCCTCCACTTT.